The clone carrying this TCR beta chain was picked up a small number of times. Its antigen is still unknown. Every isolated RNA sample was fully reverse transcribed, so sequencing captured expressed TCRB transcripts. The table came from immunoSEQ multiplex PCR; TCRdb's copy has only in-frame clones and leaves some out. The sample has roughly 370,000 clones; around 13% are singletons. Purities in excess of 98% were seen in all sorted populations. V lost 7 bases and J 4 bases, leaving 5 bases between the germline ends. Per the germline V gene, CDR1 is SGHAT and CDR2 is FQNNGV. The CDR3 is 11 amino acids. The source of the sample is a study of beta chain features in type 1 diabetes. Notes on the study in general: Cells that show high TCR expression could be over-represented by cDNA sequencing. In patients and controls equally, PCR might favor templates that are shorter. Reduced insertions and increased deletions marked VDJ junctions in type 1 diabetes patients.

The sample taken for sequencing was naive CD4+ T cells from blood. The TCR was taken from a man younger than 40 in good health. The genes are TRBV11-2 and TRBJ2-1, with D uncertain. The CDR3 DNA sequence: TGTGCCAGCAACCTGTACAATGAGCAGTTCTTC. It encodes CASNLYNEQFF.